Below are 27 T cell receptor beta chains sequenced from a single sample in a study of cytomegalovirus exposure and HLA in healthy donors. The primer mix had 60 Vbeta and 13 Jbeta primers. The data were produced by immunoSEQ multiplex PCR, yet TCRdb's version contains in-frame clones alone and is incomplete. The table shows around 130,000 clones, with over 75% occurring only once. The material sequenced was PBMCs. The source is a man aged 30 to 39 in good health and CMV-seronegative.

The chain carries TRBV5-1 and TRBJ2-5, with 7 bases matching TRBD1. The germline gives CDR1 SGHRS, CDR2 YFSETQ. The CDR3 is 13 residues long. Trimming removed 7 bases from V and 3 bases from J; junction bases left unmatched: 6. The CDR3 nucleotides are TGCGCCAGCGGGTCCGGGACAGAAGAGACCCAGTACTTC. This encodes CASGSGTEETQYF. Supplemented by reference TRBV5-1 and TRBJ2-5, the full variable domain reads KAGVTQTPRYLIKTRGQQVTLSCSPISGHRSVSWYQQTPGQGLQFLFEYFSETQRNKGNFPGRFSGRQFSNSRSEMNVSTLELGDSALYLCASGSGTEETQYFGPGTRLLVL.

DNA of the CDR3: TGTGCCAGCAGCCTGGCTTTTTTGCGGGGGGGCATAGACATTCAGTACTTC. Amino acid sequence: CASSLAFLRGGIDIQYF. This chain connects TRBV5-5 to TRBJ2-4; 9 nucleotides agree with TRBD2. V gave up 4 bases and J gave up 8 bases; unmatched junction bases: 16. Per the germline V gene, CDR1 is SGHKS and CDR2 is YYEKEE (reference sequence). The length of the CDR3 is 17 residues. The entire variable domain, with the rest obtained from reference TRBV5-5 and TRBJ2-4, is as follows: DAGVTQSPTHLIKTRGQQVTLRCSPISGHKSVSWYQQVLGQGPQFIFQYYEKEERGRGNFPDRFSARQFPNYSSELNVNALLLGDSALYLCASSLAFLRGGIDIQYFGAGTRLSVL.

This clone was recorded a few times. The genes are TRBV9 and TRBJ2-1, with 7 bases matching TRBD2. Germline V lookup: CDR1 SGDLS, CDR2 YYNGEE. The CDR3 consists of 14 residues. The ends lost 0 bases at V and 3 bases at J; junction bases unmatched: 0. CDR3 nucleotides: TGTGCCAGCAGCGTAGTAGCGGGCTACAATGAGCAGTTCTTC. This encodes CASSVVAGYNEQFF.

The chain employs TRBV10-2 and TRBJ2-1, with TRBD2 matching 9 bases. Losses at the gene ends were 2 bases for V and 7 bases for J; bases not matched to a gene: 3. The CDR3 length is 14 residues. Looked up from germline, CDR1 is WSHSY and CDR2 is SAAADI. The CDR3 is CASSEAGGVNEQFF. CDR3 in DNA: TGCGCCAGCAGTGAGGCGGGGGGGGTGAATGAGCAGTTCTTC.

This clone appeared once. The V gene is TRBV7-9, the J gene TRBJ2-6; 8 positions match TRBD1. The germline gives CDR1 SEHNR, CDR2 FQNEAQ (reference sequence). CDR3 length: 17 residues. V shed 5 bases and J 2 bases; nucleotides not matched to a gene: 8. The CDR3: CASSRDRGVPGANVLTF. CDR3 nucleotides: TGTGCCAGCAGCCGCGACAGGGGAGTACCTGGGGCCAACGTCCTGACTTTC.

The gene calls are TRBV6-1 and TRBJ1-4; TRBD1 aligns across 8 bases. The V gene's germline CDR1 is MNHNS and CDR2 SASEGT. The CDR3 is 15 residues long. V was pared by 6 bases and J by 7 bases, with 10 bases of the junction left unmatched. The CDR3 DNA reads TGTGCCAGCAGGAAGGACAGGGAGGGACGTGAAAAACTGTTTTTT. It encodes CASRKDREGREKLFF.

The V call is TRBV18, the J call TRBJ1-6; the match to TRBD1 covers 9 bases. The CDR3 spans 15 residues. Per the germline V gene, CDR1 is KGHSH and CDR2 is LQKENI. The J segment lost 7 bases and the V segment lost 3 bases, leaving 4 bases of the junction unmatched. CDR3 nucleotide sequence: TGTGCCAGCTCACCCAGCGGGACAGGGAATTCACCCCTCCACTTT. As protein: CASSPSGTGNSPLHF.

The J gene is TRBJ2-5, the V gene TRBV5-1; no clear D gene. CDR1 and CDR2 (germline): SGHRS, YFSETQ. V gave up 5 bases and J gave up 5 bases, with 4 bases separating them. The CDR3 is 10 amino acids. In nucleotides, the CDR3 is TGCGCCAGCAGTGAGGAGACCCAGTACTTC. Translated, it gives CASSEETQYF. The complete variable domain, with remaining parts taken from reference TRBV5-1 and TRBJ2-5, reads KAGVTQTPRYLIKTRGQQVTLSCSPISGHRSVSWYQQTPGQGLQFLFEYFSETQRNKGNFPGRFSGRQFSNSRSEMNVSTLELGDSALYLCASSEETQYFGPGTRLLVL.

The CDR3 sequence: CASLGQGASEQYF. The CDR3 DNA reads TGTGCCAGCTTAGGACAGGGGGCGAGCGAGCAGTACTTC. The rearrangement links TRBV6-5 to TRBJ2-7; 11 bases are shared with TRBD1. CDR1 is MNHEY, CDR2 SVGAGI, per germline. The V and J ends lost 8 bases and 6 bases, in that order; junction bases with no gene match: 6. The CDR3 sequence is 13 residues long.

This clone appeared a few times. The chain couples TRBV5-4 to TRBJ1-4; possibly TRBD1 for D (6 bases). CDR1 SGHNT and CDR2 YYREEE come from the germline V gene (reference sequence). This CDR3 spans 15 amino acids. V dropped 0 bases and J dropped 0 bases, with 6 bases sitting between them. The CDR3 DNA follows: TGTGCCAGCAGCTTGGGACAGGCAACTAATGAAAAACTGTTTTTT. Its translation: CASSLGQATNEKLFF.

The chain carries TRBV7-9 and TRBJ1-3; 8 positions match TRBD1. This CDR3 comprises 15 residues. The V gene's germline CDR1 is SEHNR and CDR2 FQNEAQ (reference sequence). J gave up 3 bases and V 5 bases, and 6 bases lay outside the gene matches. The CDR3 protein is CASSPGQGFGNTIYF. CDR3 DNA sequence: TGTGCCAGCAGCCCCGGACAGGGTTTTGGAAACACCATATATTTT.

A few counts support this clone. The gene calls are TRBV14 and TRBJ2-5; D call uncertain. The germline V and J ends were trimmed by 1 base and 5 bases, with 14 bases remaining between them. The CDR3 has 15 residues. CDR1 and CDR2 from the germline V gene are SGHDN and FVKESK. CDR3 in DNA: TGTGCCAGCAGCCAAGGAGTAGGTAGCTGGGAGACCCAGTACTTC. Translated: CASSQGVGSWETQYF. Filled out from reference TRBV14 and TRBJ2-5, the complete variable domain reads EAGVTQFPSHSVIEKGQTVTLRCDPISGHDNLYWYRRVMGKEIKFLLHFVKESKQDESGMPNNRFLAERTGGTYSTLKVQPAELEDSGVYFCASSQGVGSWETQYFGPGTRLLVL.

The V gene is TRBV10-3, the J gene TRBJ1-5, with 8 bases identical to TRBD1. CDR1 is ENHRY, CDR2 SYGVKD, per germline. V shed 10 bases, J shed 0 bases, and the junction held 8 bases outside the gene matches. The CDR3 sequence is 15 residues long. The CDR3 protein is CASGTGSYSNQPQHF. In DNA form, the CDR3 reads TGTGCCAGCGGGACAGGCTCATATAGCAATCAGCCCCAGCATTTT.

This clone was seen a handful of times. This chain connects TRBV4-2 to TRBJ2-2; D perhaps matches TRBD2 (5 bases). CDR1 is LGHNA, CDR2 YNFKEQ, per germline. CDR3 length: 12 amino acids. With 6 bases removed from V and 3 bases from J, the gap between germline ends came to 5 bases. The CDR3 spells CASRGDTGELFF. The CDR3 coding sequence is TGTGCCAGCAGGGGAGACACCGGGGAGCTGTTTTTT.

In DNA, the CDR3 is TGTGCCAGCAGTTACTCGATTAGCGGGTACCAAGAGACCCAGTACTTC. This translates into CASSYSISGYQETQYF. The chain joins TRBV6-5 to TRBJ2-5, with 7 bases lining up with TRBD2. CDR1 MNHEY and CDR2 SVGAGI come from the germline V gene. V shed 0 bases, J shed 0 bases, and the junction held 4 bases outside the gene matches. The CDR3 sequence is 16 residues long.

The chain uses TRBV6-5 and TRBJ2-5, with D unresolved. The J call may not be correct, given that the DNA end is closer to TRBJ2-7. Germline values: CDR1 MNHEY, CDR2 SVGAGI. The CDR3 runs to 16 residues. The CDR3 reads CASSYSIVVGLDEQYF. CDR3 coding DNA: TGTGCCAGCAGTTACTCGATTGTGGTTGGGCTCGACGAGCAGTACTTC.

This clone was observed a few times. The CDR3 protein is CASSGAGSYEQYF. CDR3 nucleotides: TGTGCCAGCTCAGGAGCGGGCTCCTACGAGCAGTACTTC. The rearrangement links TRBV18 to TRBJ2-7, with D possibly TRBD2 on 6 matching bases. Looked up from germline, CDR1 is KGHSH and CDR2 is LQKENI. The V end lost 5 bases, the J end lost 0 bases, and 8 bases lay between the germline ends. The CDR3 totals 13 residues.

The chain is built from TRBV4-1 and TRBJ2-1, with 12 bases that match TRBD2. CDR1 and CDR2 from the germline V gene are MGHRA and YSYEKL. The CDR3 is made up of 15 amino acids. V lost 3 bases to trimming and J lost 3 bases; unmatched junction nucleotides: 0. CDR3 amino acids: CASSQTSGGYNEQFF. CDR3 DNA sequence: TGCGCCAGCAGCCAGACTAGCGGGGGCTACAATGAGCAGTTCTTC.

The V call is TRBV29-1, the J call TRBJ1-3; D might be TRBD1 (5 bases). This CDR3 contains 12 residues. The germline V gene encodes CDR1 SQVTM and CDR2 ANQGSEA. V lost 4 bases and J lost 8, with 12 bases in between. The chain's CDR3 is CSVAGDGDTIYF. For the CDR3, the DNA is TGCAGCGTTGCGGGGGACGGTGACACCATATATTTT.

The chain recombines TRBV4-1 with TRBJ2-1; 7 positions agree with TRBD1. After removal of 9 bases from V and 3 bases from J, the junction contained 14 bases not matched to a gene. Per the germline V gene, CDR1 is MGHRA and CDR2 is YSYEKL. The CDR3 totals 16 residues. CDR3 sequence: CASRAVGTVLYNEQFF. The CDR3 DNA is TGCGCCAGTCGGGCCGTGGGGACAGTGCTCTACAATGAGCAGTTCTTC.

CDR3 nucleotides: TGCGCCAGCAGCCTAACTAGCTTTAGAAACACCGGGGAGCTGTTTTTT. It codes for CASSLTSFRNTGELFF. The rearrangement joins TRBV4-1 to TRBJ2-2; D may be TRBD2 (6 bases). Trimming left V 4 bases short and J 2 bases short, with 14 bases between. Germline CDR1 and CDR2: MGHRA and YSYEKL. The CDR3 has 16 residues.

J is TRBJ2-5 and V is TRBV27, with 8 nucleotides matching TRBD2. The CDR3 has 13 amino acids. Germline CDR1 MNHEY, CDR2 SMNVEV (reference sequence). J gave up 11 bases and V 7 bases, and 12 bases lay outside the gene matches. The CDR3 here is CASTLERGREQYF. The CDR3 bases are TGTGCCAGCACCTTAGAGCGGGGGCGGGAGCAGTACTTC.

The chain couples TRBV29-1 to TRBJ1-2, with 7 nucleotides matching TRBD1. CDR1 and CDR2 from the germline V gene are SQVTM and ANQGSEA. V lost 3 bases, J lost 6 bases, and 7 bases stayed unmatched. This CDR3 is built from 13 residues. CDR3 amino acids: CSVDIGGHNGYTF. The DNA of the CDR3 is TGCAGCGTTGATATAGGGGGCCACAATGGCTACACCTTC.

This clone was seen more than once but under ten times. V gene TRBV7-9 combines with J gene TRBJ1-4; 9 bases line up with TRBD1. The V and J ends lost 5 bases and 0 bases, in that order; junction bases with no gene match: 13. This CDR3 has 19 residues. The germline V gene encodes CDR1 SEHNR and CDR2 FQNEAQ (reference sequence). DNA for the CDR3: TGTGCCAGCAGCACGCGGTGGGAGACAGGGGGTCCAACTAATGAAAAACTGTTTTTT. It specifies CASSTRWETGGPTNEKLFF.

This clone showed up just a few times. The J gene is TRBJ2-7, the V gene TRBV7-9; TRBD2 is a possible D gene (5 bases). The CDR3 is 12 amino acids. Trimming removed 5 bases from V and 6 bases from J, with 11 bases in between. Looked up from germline, CDR1 is SEHNR and CDR2 is FQNEAQ (reference sequence). In DNA form, the CDR3 reads TGTGCCAGCAGCCCCACAGAGGGCGAGCAGTACTTC. Protein: CASSPTEGEQYF.

This clone appeared a few times. V gene TRBV7-2 combines with J gene TRBJ2-7, with 9 bases lining up with TRBD1. Trimming at V came to 4 bases and at J to 6 bases, leaving 10 bases not matched to a gene. The germline V gene encodes CDR1 SGHTA and CDR2 FQGNSA. The CDR3 spans 15 residues. The CDR3 DNA is TGTGCCAGCAGCTGGACCCGGGGACAGGGAACCGAGCAGTACTTC. Encoded protein: CASSWTRGQGTEQYF.

The rearrangement uses TRBV29-1 and TRBJ1-1, with 7 bases identical to TRBD1. Germline V gene data show CDR1 as SQVTM and CDR2 as ANQGSEA. The V gene end was trimmed by 4 bases and the J gene end by 6 bases; junction bases not matched to a gene: 11. The CDR3 consists of 14 residues. The CDR3 DNA follows: TGCAGCGTTGGCGAGACAGGGCCCTACGCTGAAGCTTTCTTT. Protein: CSVGETGPYAEAFF.